The rows below give T cell receptor beta chains drawn from one sample of a study of control samples from healthy donors and cancer patients. TCRdb's copy holds only in-frame clones and misses some; the assay was immunoSEQ multiplex PCR. This sample yields approximately 140,000 clones, of which about 90% are seen a single time; around 7.3% belongs to the top ten. The sequenced sample was blood. Every receptor here comes from a man between 18 and 35 years old in good health. Both conserved end residues are part of each CDR3. The D gene is left open where the match is weak. Only part of the rows carry a size: once, few, many, or a class if the clone is expanded.

abundance: -; j_gene: TRBJ2-7; d_gene: TRBD1; v_gene: TRBV11-1; CDR3aa: CASSPGQGYSYEQYF; CDR3nt: TGTGCCAGCAGCCCGGGACAGGGGTACTCCTACGAGCAGTACTTC
abundance: -; j_gene: TRBJ1-2; d_gene: TRBD1; v_gene: TRBV6-5; CDR3aa: CASRSQTGYGYTF; CDR3nt: TGTGCCAGCAGGTCCCAGACAGGGTATGGCTACACCTTC
abundance: -; j_gene: TRBJ1-2; d_gene: -; v_gene: TRBV18; CDR3aa: CASSPARFTGNYGYTF; CDR3nt: TGTGCCAGCTCACCCGCAAGATTTACAGGAAACTATGGCTACACCTTC
abundance: -; j_gene: TRBJ2-5; d_gene: -; v_gene: TRBV10-3; CDR3aa: CAISGGDLQETQYF; CDR3nt: TGTGCCATCAGTGGGGGGGACTTACAAGAGACCCAGTACTTC
abundance: -; j_gene: TRBJ1-2; d_gene: -; v_gene: TRBV29-1; CDR3aa: CSVADSYGYTF; CDR3nt: TGCAGCGTTGCCGACAGCTATGGCTACACCTTC
abundance: -; j_gene: TRBJ1-1; d_gene: -; v_gene: TRBV7-3; CDR3aa: CASSLGGKNTEAFF; CDR3nt: TGTGCCAGCAGCTTAGGGGGTAAAAACACTGAAGCTTTCTTT
abundance: -; j_gene: TRBJ2-2; d_gene: TRBD1; v_gene: TRBV6-6; CDR3aa: CASRVPGQGSTGELFF; CDR3nt: TGTGCCAGCAGAGTACCGGGACAGGGGAGCACCGGGGAGCTGTTTTTT
abundance: -; j_gene: TRBJ1-6; d_gene: -; v_gene: TRBV5-4; CDR3aa: CASSFSRREYNSPLHF; CDR3nt: TGTGCCAGCAGCTTTAGTAGACGAGAGTATAATTCACCCCTCCACTTT
abundance: -; j_gene: TRBJ1-1; d_gene: TRBD1; v_gene: TRBV19; CDR3aa: CASSRDLTGDTEAFF; CDR3nt: TGTGCCAGTAGCCGGGACCTTACAGGGGACACTGAAGCTTTCTTT
abundance: -; j_gene: TRBJ1-1; d_gene: -; v_gene: TRBV4-1; CDR3aa: CASSLISTDEAFF; CDR3nt: TGCGCCAGCAGCTTAATTTCGACGGATGAAGCTTTCTTT
abundance: -; j_gene: TRBJ2-1; d_gene: TRBD2; v_gene: TRBV5-1; CDR3aa: CATREAGGQNNEQFF; CDR3nt: TGCGCCACCAGAGAAGCGGGGGGCCAGAACAATGAGCAGTTCTTC
abundance: -; j_gene: TRBJ2-7; d_gene: -; v_gene: TRBV6-1; CDR3aa: CASSENRVREQYF; CDR3nt: TGTGCCAGCAGTGAAAACAGGGTTCGCGAGCAGTACTTC
abundance: -; j_gene: TRBJ1-5; d_gene: TRBD1; v_gene: TRBV6-5; CDR3aa: CASKKDRVRDQPQHF; CDR3nt: TGTGCCAGCAAGAAGGACAGGGTACGGGATCAGCCCCAGCATTTT
abundance: -; j_gene: TRBJ1-2; d_gene: -; v_gene: TRBV9; CDR3aa: CASSVDQGTANYGYTF; CDR3nt: TGTGCCAGCAGCGTAGATCAGGGCACAGCTAACTATGGCTACACCTTC
abundance: -; j_gene: TRBJ1-5; d_gene: -; v_gene: TRBV6-7; CDR3aa: CASSYSMRGPWRNQPQHF; CDR3nt: TGTGCCAGCAGTTACTCGATGCGGGGACCCTGGCGCAATCAGCCCCAGCATTTT
abundance: once; j_gene: TRBJ2-5; d_gene: -; v_gene: TRBV11-2; CDR3aa: CASSLNFRGRSIKTQYF; CDR3nt: TGTGCCAGCAGCTTAAATTTTCGGGGGCGCTCGATAAAGACCCAGTACTTC
abundance: -; j_gene: TRBJ1-2; d_gene: -; v_gene: TRBV6-2/TRBV6-3; CDR3aa: CASSYPRLHPKISGYTF; CDR3nt: TGTGCCAGCAGTTACCCACGCCTCCATCCCAAGATAAGCGGCTACACCTTC
abundance: -; j_gene: TRBJ2-5; d_gene: -; v_gene: TRBV5-1; CDR3aa: CASSLDREETQYF; CDR3nt: TGCGCCAGCAGCTTGGATAGGGAAGAGACCCAGTACTTC
abundance: -; j_gene: TRBJ1-2; d_gene: -; v_gene: TRBV7-2; CDR3aa: CASSYRDNYGYTF; CDR3nt: TGTGCCAGCAGCTATAGGGACAACTATGGCTACACCTTC
abundance: -; j_gene: TRBJ1-3; d_gene: -; v_gene: TRBV5-6; CDR3aa: CASSLKFSNSGNTIYF; CDR3nt: TGTGCCAGCAGCCTTAAATTTTCGAACTCTGGAAACACCATATATTTT
abundance: -; j_gene: TRBJ2-3; d_gene: TRBD2; v_gene: TRBV9; CDR3aa: CASSVPETSGGPSTDTQYF; CDR3nt: TGTGCCAGCAGCGTCCCAGAGACTAGCGGGGGGCCAAGCACAGATACGCAGTATTTT
abundance: -; j_gene: TRBJ2-7; d_gene: -; v_gene: TRBV9; CDR3aa: CASSEGHRPYEQYF; CDR3nt: TGTGCCAGCAGCGAAGGACATCGTCCCTACGAGCAGTACTTC
abundance: once; j_gene: TRBJ2-3; d_gene: -; v_gene: TRBV5-6; CDR3aa: CASSDVGTDTQYF; CDR3nt: TGTGCCAGCAGCGATGTTGGAACAGATACGCAGTATTTT
abundance: -; j_gene: TRBJ2-5; d_gene: TRBD1; v_gene: TRBV11-1; CDR3aa: CASSLAPRGQGQETQYF; CDR3nt: TGTGCCAGCAGCTTAGCGCCCCGGGGACAGGGTCAAGAGACCCAGTACTTC
abundance: -; j_gene: TRBJ1-2; d_gene: TRBD1; v_gene: TRBV5-1; CDR3aa: CASSLVAGGEYGYTF; CDR3nt: TGCGCCAGCAGCTTGGTCGCAGGGGGGGAGTATGGCTACACCTTC
abundance: -; j_gene: TRBJ2-3; d_gene: -; v_gene: TRBV29-1; CDR3aa: CSVEDLGGTESDTQYF; CDR3nt: TGCAGCGTTGAAGATCTTGGAGGGACGGAATCAGATACGCAGTATTTT
abundance: -; j_gene: TRBJ2-3; d_gene: TRBD2; v_gene: TRBV28; CDR3aa: CASSFLAGTDTQYF; CDR3nt: TGTGCCAGCAGTTTTCTAGCGGGCACAGATACGCAGTATTTT
abundance: -; j_gene: TRBJ1-3; d_gene: -; v_gene: TRBV11-2; CDR3aa: CASSANRVGNTIYF; CDR3nt: TGTGCCAGCAGCGCGAACAGGGTCGGAAACACCATATATTTT
abundance: -; j_gene: TRBJ1-5; d_gene: -; v_gene: TRBV6-5; CDR3aa: CASSRQGNQPQHF; CDR3nt: TGTGCCAGCAGCCGACAGGGCAATCAGCCCCAGCATTTT
abundance: -; j_gene: TRBJ1-3; d_gene: -; v_gene: TRBV7-7; CDR3aa: CATSDPGNTIYF; CDR3nt: TGTGCCACAAGCGACCCTGGAAACACCATATATTTT
abundance: -; j_gene: TRBJ1-4; d_gene: -; v_gene: TRBV4-1; CDR3aa: CASSPVESRQEKLFF; CDR3nt: TGCGCCAGCAGCCCGGTTGAATCCAGACAGGAAAAACTGTTTTTT
abundance: -; j_gene: TRBJ2-7; d_gene: -; v_gene: TRBV4-2; CDR3aa: CASSQLREGVSYEQYF; CDR3nt: TGTGCCAGCAGCCAACTAAGGGAGGGGGTCTCCTACGAGCAGTACTTC
abundance: -; j_gene: TRBJ1-1; d_gene: -; v_gene: TRBV6-1; CDR3aa: CASSESAYEAFF; CDR3nt: TGTGCCAGCAGTGAGTCGGCTTATGAAGCTTTCTTT
abundance: once; j_gene: TRBJ1-2; d_gene: -; v_gene: TRBV9; CDR3aa: CASSVGIANYGYTF; CDR3nt: TGTGCCAGCAGCGTAGGCATAGCTAACTATGGCTACACCTTC
abundance: -; j_gene: TRBJ2-1; d_gene: TRBD1; v_gene: TRBV14; CDR3aa: CASSQVPRGRDEQFF; CDR3nt: TGTGCCAGCAGCCAAGTCCCCAGGGGGCGCGATGAGCAGTTCTTC
abundance: once; j_gene: TRBJ1-1; d_gene: TRBD1; v_gene: TRBV11-2; CDR3aa: CASSLGQGEAFF; CDR3nt: TGTGCCAGCAGCTTAGGACAGGGCGAGGCTTTCTTT
abundance: -; j_gene: TRBJ1-1; d_gene: -; v_gene: TRBV2; CDR3aa: CASSERGAVNTEAFF; CDR3nt: TGTGCCAGCAGTGAAAGGGGCGCGGTGAACACTGAAGCTTTCTTT
abundance: -; j_gene: TRBJ1-3; d_gene: -; v_gene: TRBV2; CDR3aa: CASSEGQATGNTIYF; CDR3nt: TGTGCCAGCAGTGAAGGCCAGGCAACTGGAAACACCATATATTTT
abundance: -; j_gene: TRBJ2-2; d_gene: -; v_gene: TRBV5-6; CDR3aa: CASSLKEGRENTGELFF; CDR3nt: TGTGCCAGCAGCTTGAAAGAGGGCAGGGAAAACACCGGGGAGCTGTTTTTT
abundance: -; j_gene: TRBJ2-5; d_gene: TRBD2; v_gene: TRBV5-1; CDR3aa: CASSPQASGGAETQYF; CDR3nt: TGCGCCAGCAGCCCTCAGGCTAGCGGGGGGGCGGAGACCCAGTACTTC
abundance: -; j_gene: TRBJ1-1; d_gene: -; v_gene: TRBV27; CDR3aa: CASTMGTPGNTEAFF; CDR3nt: TGTGCCAGCACCATGGGGACCCCAGGAAACACTGAAGCTTTCTTT
abundance: -; j_gene: TRBJ2-5; d_gene: -; v_gene: TRBV25-1; CDR3aa: CASSEYRDQETQYF; CDR3nt: TGTGCCAGCAGTGAATATAGGGATCAAGAGACCCAGTACTTC
abundance: -; j_gene: TRBJ2-7; d_gene: TRBD1; v_gene: TRBV18; CDR3aa: CASSPDRAPYEQYF; CDR3nt: TGTGCCAGCTCACCGGACAGGGCTCCCTACGAGCAGTACTTC
abundance: -; j_gene: TRBJ2-3; d_gene: TRBD1; v_gene: TRBV19; CDR3aa: CASSIRQGGPDTQYF; CDR3nt: TGTGCCAGTAGTATAAGACAGGGGGGTCCAGATACGCAGTATTTT